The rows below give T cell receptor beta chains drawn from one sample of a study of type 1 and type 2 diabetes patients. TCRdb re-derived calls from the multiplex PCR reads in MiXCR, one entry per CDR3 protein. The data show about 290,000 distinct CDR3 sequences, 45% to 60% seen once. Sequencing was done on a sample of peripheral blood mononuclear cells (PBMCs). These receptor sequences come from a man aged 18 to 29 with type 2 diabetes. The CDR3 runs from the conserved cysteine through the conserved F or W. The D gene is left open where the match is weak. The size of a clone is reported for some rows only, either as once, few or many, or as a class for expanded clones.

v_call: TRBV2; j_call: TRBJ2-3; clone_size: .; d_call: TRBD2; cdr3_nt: TGTGCCAGCGGACTAGCGGGGGCAGATACGCAGTATTTT; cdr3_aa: CASGLAGADTQYF
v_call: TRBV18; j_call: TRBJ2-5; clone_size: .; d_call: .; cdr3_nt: TGTGCCAGCTCCGGGGCATCCAGTCGAGAGACCCAGTACTTC; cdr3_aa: CASSGASSRETQYF
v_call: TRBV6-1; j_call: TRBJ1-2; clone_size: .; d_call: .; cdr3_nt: TGTGCCAGCAGTTCTGGACGGGTTAACTATGGCTACACCTTC; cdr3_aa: CASSSGRVNYGYTF
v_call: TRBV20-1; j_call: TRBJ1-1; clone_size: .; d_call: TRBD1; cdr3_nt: TGCAGTGCGAGACAGGGGATCACTGAAGCTTTCTTT; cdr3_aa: CSARQGITEAFF
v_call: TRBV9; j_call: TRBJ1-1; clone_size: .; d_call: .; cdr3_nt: TGTGCCAGCAGCGTAGGGCGGGCAGGGGTGAACACTGAAGCTTTCTTT; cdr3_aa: CASSVGRAGVNTEAFF
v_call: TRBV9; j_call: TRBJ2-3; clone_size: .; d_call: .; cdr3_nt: TGTGCCAGCAGCTATTCCCGGACCGGATACGCAGATACGCAGTATTTT; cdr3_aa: CASSYSRTGYADTQYF
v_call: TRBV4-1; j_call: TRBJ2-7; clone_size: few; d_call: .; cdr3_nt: TGCGCCAGCAGCCCGACCGCCACCCAAGGGATTACCTACGAGCAGTACTTC; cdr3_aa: CASSPTATQGITYEQYF
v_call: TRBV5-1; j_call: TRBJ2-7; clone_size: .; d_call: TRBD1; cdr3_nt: TGCGCCAGCAGCTTGCGAGGACAGGTTGCCTACGAGCAGTACTTC; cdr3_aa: CASSLRGQVAYEQYF
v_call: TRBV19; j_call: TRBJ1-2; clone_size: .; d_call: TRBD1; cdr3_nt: TGTGCCAGTAGTATGAAGTCCGGGACAGGGGGCGCGAATAGCTATGGCTACACCTTC; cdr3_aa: CASSMKSGTGGANSYGYTF
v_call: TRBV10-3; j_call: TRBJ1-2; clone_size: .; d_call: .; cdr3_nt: TGTGCCATCAGACCCTCGAGCGGGAACTATGGCTACACCTTC; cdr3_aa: CAIRPSSGNYGYTF
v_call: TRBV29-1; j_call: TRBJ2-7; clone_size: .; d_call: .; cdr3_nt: TGCAGCGTTGGCGAACAGGCTTACGAGCAGTACTTC; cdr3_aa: CSVGEQAYEQYF
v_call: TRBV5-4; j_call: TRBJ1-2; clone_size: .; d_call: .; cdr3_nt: TGTGCCAGCAGCTTGGAACAGGGAGCTGGCTATGGCTACACCTTC; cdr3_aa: CASSLEQGAGYGYTF
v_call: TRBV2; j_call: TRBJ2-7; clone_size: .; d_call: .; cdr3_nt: TGTGCCAGCAGCGAAACGTCAGGGGTCGAGCAGTACTTC; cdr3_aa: CASSETSGVEQYF
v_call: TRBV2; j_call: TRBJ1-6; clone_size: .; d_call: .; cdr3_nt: TGTGCCAGCAAAAGGGAATCACCCCTCCACTTT; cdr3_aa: CASKRESPLHF
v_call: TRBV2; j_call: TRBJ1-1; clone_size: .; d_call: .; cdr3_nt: TGTGCCAGCAGCGACACGAACACTGAAGCTTTCTTT; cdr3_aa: CASSDTNTEAFF
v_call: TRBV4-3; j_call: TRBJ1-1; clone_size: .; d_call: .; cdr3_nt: TGCGCCAGCAGCTTAGACCTCAGGGCCGGCGGGACTGAAGCTTTCTTT; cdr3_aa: CASSLDLRAGGTEAFF
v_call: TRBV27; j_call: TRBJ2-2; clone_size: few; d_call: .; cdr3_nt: TGTGCCAGCGGACGCCGACCAGACCCCGGGGTCGGGGAGCTGTTTTTT; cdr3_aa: CASGRRPDPGVGELFF
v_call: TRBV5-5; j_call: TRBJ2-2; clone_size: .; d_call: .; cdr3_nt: TGTGCCAGCAGCTTCCGGCCCGGGGAGCTGTTCTTT; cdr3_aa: CASSFRPGELFF
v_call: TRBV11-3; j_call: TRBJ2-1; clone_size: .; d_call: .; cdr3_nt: TGTGCCAGCAGCTTATCGGGGGACAGATGGGCGAGGGACAATGAGCAGTTCTTC; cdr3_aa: CASSLSGDRWARDNEQFF
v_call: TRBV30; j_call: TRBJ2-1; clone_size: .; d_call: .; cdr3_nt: TGTGCCTGGAGTGCCGGGACTGGTGGTAATGAGCAGTTCTTC; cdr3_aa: CAWSAGTGGNEQFF
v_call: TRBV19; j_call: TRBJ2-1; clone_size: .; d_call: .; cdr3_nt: TGTGCCAGTAGTATCAGCCGGTTCCTCTCCTACGAGCAGTTCTTC; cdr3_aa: CASSISRFLSYEQFF
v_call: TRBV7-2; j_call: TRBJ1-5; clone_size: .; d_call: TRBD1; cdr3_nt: TGCGCCAGCAGCCCGACCCTAAACCTCCGGGACAGGGATGGTCAGCCCCAGCATTTT; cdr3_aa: CASSPTLNLRDRDGQPQHF
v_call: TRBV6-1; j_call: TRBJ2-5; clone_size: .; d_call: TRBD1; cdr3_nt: TGTGCCAGCAGTGAGGACAGGTTGAAAGAGACCCAGTACTTC; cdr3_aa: CASSEDRLKETQYF
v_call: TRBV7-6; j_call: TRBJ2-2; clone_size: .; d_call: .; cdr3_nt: TGTGCCAGCAGATTTGACACCGGGGAGCTGTTTTTT; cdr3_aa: CASRFDTGELFF
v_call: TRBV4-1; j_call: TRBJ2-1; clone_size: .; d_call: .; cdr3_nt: TGCGCCAGCAGCCAAGAAGTTGGGCAGGGCCACAATGAGCAGTTCTTC; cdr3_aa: CASSQEVGQGHNEQFF
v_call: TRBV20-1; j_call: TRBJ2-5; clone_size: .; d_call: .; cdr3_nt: TGCAGTGCCGCGGGATCTCAAGAGACCCAGTACTTC; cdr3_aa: CSAAGSQETQYF
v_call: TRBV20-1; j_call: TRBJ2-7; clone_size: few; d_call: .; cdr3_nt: TGCAGTGCTAGCTTAGCGTCAGCCTACGAGCAGTACTTC; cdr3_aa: CSASLASAYEQYF
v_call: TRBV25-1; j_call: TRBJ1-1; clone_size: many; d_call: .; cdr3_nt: TGTGCCAGCTCACTGACAGGCGTGAACACTGAAGCTTTCTTT; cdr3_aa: CASSLTGVNTEAFF
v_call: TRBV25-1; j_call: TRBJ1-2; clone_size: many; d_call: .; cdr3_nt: TGTGCCAGCAGTGAATCAGGACAGCCTACTAACTATGGCTACACCTTC; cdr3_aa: CASSESGQPTNYGYTF
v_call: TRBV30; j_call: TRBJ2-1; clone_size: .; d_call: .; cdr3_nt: TGTGCCAGAAGTTCAGGGGGGGGGATAGCGGGGCACTACAATGAGCAGTTCTTC; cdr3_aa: CARSSGGGIAGHYNEQFF
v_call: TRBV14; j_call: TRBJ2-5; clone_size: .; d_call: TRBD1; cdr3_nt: TGTGCCAGTAAGAGGGACAGGGGGTATGAGACCCAGTACTTC; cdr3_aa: CASKRDRGYETQYF
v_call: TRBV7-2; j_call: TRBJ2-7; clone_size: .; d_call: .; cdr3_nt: TGTGCCAGCAGCTTAGACAGAATCTACGAGCAGTACTTC; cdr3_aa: CASSLDRIYEQYF
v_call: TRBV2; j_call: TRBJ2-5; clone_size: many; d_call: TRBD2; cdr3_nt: TGTGCCAGCGAGACTAGCGGGACAACTGGGGAGACCCAGTACTTC; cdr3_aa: CASETSGTTGETQYF
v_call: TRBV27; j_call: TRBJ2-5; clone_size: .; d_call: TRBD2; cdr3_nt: TGTGCCAGCAGTTCACGACTAGCGGCCCAAGAGACCCAGTACTTC; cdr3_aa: CASSSRLAAQETQYF
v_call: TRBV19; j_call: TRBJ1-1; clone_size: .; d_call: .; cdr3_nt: TGTGCCAGTAGTGGGGCGGTCTTGAACACTGAAGCTTTCTTT; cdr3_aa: CASSGAVLNTEAFF
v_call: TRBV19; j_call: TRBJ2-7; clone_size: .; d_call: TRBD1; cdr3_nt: TGTGCCAGTAGTATATACAGGGGGGACTACGAGCAGTACTTC; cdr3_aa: CASSIYRGDYEQYF
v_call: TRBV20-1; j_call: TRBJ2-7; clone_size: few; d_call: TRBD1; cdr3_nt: TGCAGTGCTAGTTTATATTTCCGGGGACAGCCAAGTTACGAGCAGTACTTC; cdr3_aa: CSASLYFRGQPSYEQYF
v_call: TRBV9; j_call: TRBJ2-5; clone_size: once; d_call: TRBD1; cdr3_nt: TGTGCCAGCAGCGTAGGCCCCAGGGACAGGGGGTTGGAGACCCAGTACTTC; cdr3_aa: CASSVGPRDRGLETQYF
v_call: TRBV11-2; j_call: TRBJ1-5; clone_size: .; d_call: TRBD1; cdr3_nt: TGTGCCAGCAGCGCGCGACAGGGTTTCGGCAATCAGCCCCAGCATTTT; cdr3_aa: CASSARQGFGNQPQHF
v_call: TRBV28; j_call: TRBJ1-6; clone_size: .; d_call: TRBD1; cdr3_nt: TGTGCCAACAGTCCCCGACAGGGGCTCACTTCACCCCTCCACTTT; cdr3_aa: CANSPRQGLTSPLHF
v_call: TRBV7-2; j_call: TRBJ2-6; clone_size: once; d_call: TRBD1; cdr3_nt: TGTGCCAGCAGCCCGCGGACAGGAAGTGGGGCCAACGTCCTGACTTTC; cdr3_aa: CASSPRTGSGANVLTF
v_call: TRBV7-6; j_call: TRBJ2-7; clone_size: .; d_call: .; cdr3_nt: TGTGCCAGCAGCTTAGAGGTTAACCGGGGCGAGCAGTACTTC; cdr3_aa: CASSLEVNRGEQYF